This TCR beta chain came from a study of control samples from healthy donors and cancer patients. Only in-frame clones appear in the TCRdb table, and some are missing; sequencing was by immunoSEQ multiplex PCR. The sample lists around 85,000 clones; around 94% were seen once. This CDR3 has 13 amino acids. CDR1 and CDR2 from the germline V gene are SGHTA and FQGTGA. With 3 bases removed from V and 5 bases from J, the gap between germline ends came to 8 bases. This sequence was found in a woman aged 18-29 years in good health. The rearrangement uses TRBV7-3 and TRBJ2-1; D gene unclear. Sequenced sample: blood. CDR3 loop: CASSLTRHNEQFF. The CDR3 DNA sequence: TGTGCCAGCAGCTTGACGCGGCACAATGAGCAGTTCTTC.